This T cell receptor beta chain was recovered during a study of blood T cell repertoires in COVID-19 (dated by TCRdb to about 2020). Study-wide context: Samples from collaborators originated in the United States, Italy and Spain and spanned both the acute and convalescent phases of COVID-19. Samples were obtained from the ongoing ImmuneRACE study (first 160 participants) and from about 1,300 subjects provided by 6 global collaborators. The repertoires were released in a freely available public database meant as a resource for research on the immune response to SARS-CoV-2. The material from the prospective study consisted of cDNA or gDNA derived from T cells, B-cell-depleted T cells, or PBMCs. A de-identified subject ID, COVID-19 status, age in years and sex were almost always included in the sample metadata. The dataset comprised deeply sampled blood TCRbeta repertoires from subjects exposed to, actively infected with, or recovered from COVID-19. Where HLA class I and class II types were available, the types were taken from metadata supplied by the sample provider, not from assay-based typing. What the authors observed across the whole study: The amount of clinical and demographic metadata varied by source and participant and was provided uncurated.

In the prospective study, participants were 18 to 89 years old, resided in 24 geographic areas of the United States, and were enrolled through a virtual design. In the prospective study, cohorts were assigned on the basis of participant-reported clinical history obtained from a screening survey and a study questionnaire. A participant counted as exposed if, within 2 weeks of entering the study, that participant had been in contact with someone who had a PCR-confirmed or clinician-diagnosed COVID-19 case. Mobile phlebotomists in the prospective study collected whole blood, serum and a nasopharyngeal or oropharyngeal swab from every participant. Additional blood draws and questionnaires over an approximately 2-month period could optionally be provided by prospective study participants. Prospective study blood samples were shipped either frozen or at room temperature before DNA extraction. TCRbeta CDR3 regions were amplified from genomic DNA using the immunoSEQ Assay, a bias-controlled multiplex PCR. Per the original workflow: The number of nucleated cells in each sample was estimated from the amplification of reference gene primers within the assay. To quantify the absolute abundance of each unique TCRbeta CDR3 rearrangement, sequence reads were collapsed and filtered. For each sample, productive Simpson clonality was calculated as the square root of Simpson's diversity index across productive rearrangements. The clones in this table, taken by TCRdb from immuneACCESS, are in-frame only. Not every clone is retained; where verified, under half of the shortfall comes from an unresolved V gene, and the cause of the rest is unknown. D and trimming come from the DNA, and the V and J calls and clone size come from that table. The sample table shows around 400,000 clones, and 70% to 90% are seen once. Approximately 1.5% of the sample belongs to the ten largest clones.

As encoded in the germline V gene (reference sequence), CDR1 is LNHNV while CDR2 is YYDKDF. The junction shows trimming of 3 bases on V and 8 bases on J, plus 14 bases between the germline ends. The CDR3 sequence holds 14 residues, the cysteine and phenylalanine included. The DNA shown is the 42-base CDR3, in frame from base 1. About this clone: What antigen it recognizes has not been identified. Qualities for individual bases were not recorded, and no much larger clone is one base off.

The sequencing input was PBMCs or T cells enriched from blood (not recorded which). The sequence is built from TRBV15 and TRBJ1-5; 5 matching bases give a weak D call of TRBD1. This receptor was taken from a woman aged 18-29 years who had been exposed to COVID-19. The CDR3 protein sequence reads: CATSSGAPGEPQHF. The nucleotides are TGTGCCACCAGCAGTGGGGCACCCGGTGAGCCCCAGCATTTT.